What follows are 5 T cell receptor beta chains derived from one specimen sequenced in a study of spatial heterogeneity in lung cancer. Notes on the study in general: Counts of expanded alpha and beta TCRs within tumors tracked the tumor nonsynonymous mutation count.

TCRdb recomputed calls from the 5' RACE reads with MiXCR, one row per CDR3 protein. This sample has around 8,000 distinct CDR3 sequences, with about 8% found just once. No antigens are known for them. The time point was: sample taken at primary tumor resection. Here the sequenced sample was lung tumor tissue, taken at surgery. Every receptor here comes from a male donor with early-stage non-small cell lung cancer.

Comments on this clonotype: The library was prepared for alpha chains; this beta chain is a stray read, so its frequency means little. The chain is built from TRBV20-1 and TRBJ1-2; TRBD1 matches at 7 bases. Per the germline V gene, CDR1 is DFQATT and CDR2 is SNEGSKA (reference sequence). V dropped 5 bases and J dropped 0; count of bases not matched to a gene: 6. This CDR3 contains 14 residues. CDR3 coding DNA: TGCAGTGCTCAGGGGGGGGGCACTAACTATGGCTACACCTTC. Translated, it gives CSAQGGGTNYGYTF.

This clonotype appeared many times. The library was designed around alpha chains, so this beta chain is a stray read whose abundance carries little weight. The genes are TRBV20-1 and TRBJ1-1, with D hard to call. V lost 2 bases to trimming and J lost 1 base, with 5 bases between them. Germline lookup yields CDR1 DFQATT and CDR2 SNEGSKA (reference sequence). This CDR3 has 12 residues. The CDR3 sequence is CSARYPNTEAFF. CDR3 in DNA: TGCAGTGCTAGATATCCGAACACTGAAGCTTTCTTT.

By frequency in the sample, this clonotype is medium-sized (0.01 to 0.1%). This beta chain slipped into a library made for alpha chains as a stray read, so its size is not meaningful. The chain employs TRBV27 and TRBJ2-7, with D perhaps TRBD2 (5 bases). Trimming stripped 8 bases from V and 5 bases from J, with 16 bases between. Looked up from germline, CDR1 is MNHEY and CDR2 is SMNVEV (reference sequence). The CDR3 runs to 13 residues. The CDR3 sequence is CASAQLVLHEQYF. The CDR3 DNA is TGTGCCAGCGCCCAACTAGTCCTCCACGAGCAGTACTTC.

This clonotype was recorded at least ten times. A library made for alpha chains picked up this beta chain off target, so its size means little. The chain is built from TRBV19 and TRBJ1-5; 7 bases map to TRBD1. V dropped 7 bases and J dropped 6; count of bases not matched to a gene: 12. Germline V CDR1 and CDR2: LNHDA, SQIVND (reference sequence). CDR3 size: 15 residues. The CDR3 here is CASTEGQVVVQPQHF. DNA for the CDR3: TGTGCCAGTACCGAAGGACAGGTAGTAGTTCAGCCCCAGCATTTT.

This clonotype has a count of ten or more. Being off target in a library aimed at alpha chains, this beta chain has a size of little meaning. The chain uses TRBV2 and TRBJ1-6; D call uncertain. The V end lost 4 bases, the J end lost 16 bases, and 17 bases lay between the germline ends. The CDR3 covers 13 residues. Looked up from germline, CDR1 is SNHLY and CDR2 is FYNNEI. The CDR3 loop reads CASSGEVFDTLHF. The CDR3 bases are TGTGCCAGCAGTGGGGAGGTGTTTGACACGCTCCACTTT.